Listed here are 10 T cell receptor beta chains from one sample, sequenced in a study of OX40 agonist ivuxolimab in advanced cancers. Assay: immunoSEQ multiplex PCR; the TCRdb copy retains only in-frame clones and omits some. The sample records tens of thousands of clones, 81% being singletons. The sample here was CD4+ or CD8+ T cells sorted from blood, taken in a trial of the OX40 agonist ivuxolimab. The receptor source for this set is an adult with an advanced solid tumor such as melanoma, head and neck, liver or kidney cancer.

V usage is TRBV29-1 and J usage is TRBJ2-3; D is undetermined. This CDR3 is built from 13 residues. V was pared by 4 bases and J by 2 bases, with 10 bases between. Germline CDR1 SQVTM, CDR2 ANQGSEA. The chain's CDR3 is CSVAPQSTDTQYF. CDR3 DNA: TGCAGCGTTGCCCCACAATCCACAGATACGCAGTATTTT.

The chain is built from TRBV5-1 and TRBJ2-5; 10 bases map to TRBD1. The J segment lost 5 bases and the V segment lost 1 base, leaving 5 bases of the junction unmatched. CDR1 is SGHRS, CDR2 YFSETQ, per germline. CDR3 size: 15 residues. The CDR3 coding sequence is TGCGCCAGCAGCTTGATGACAGGGGGCCTTGAGACCCAGTACTTC. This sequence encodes CASSLMTGGLETQYF.

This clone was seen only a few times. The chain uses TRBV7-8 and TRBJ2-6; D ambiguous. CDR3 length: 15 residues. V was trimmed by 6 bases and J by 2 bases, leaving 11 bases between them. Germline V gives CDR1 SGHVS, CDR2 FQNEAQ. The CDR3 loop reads CASRMGGAGANVLTF. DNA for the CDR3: TGTGCCAGCAGGATGGGTGGAGCTGGGGCCAACGTCCTGACTTTC.

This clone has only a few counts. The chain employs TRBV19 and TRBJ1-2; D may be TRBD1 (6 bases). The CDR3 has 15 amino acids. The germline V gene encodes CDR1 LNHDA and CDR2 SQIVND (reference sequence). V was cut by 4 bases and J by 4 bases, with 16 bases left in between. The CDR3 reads CASSTTRQDLYGYTF. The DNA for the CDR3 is TGTGCCAGTAGTACCACAAGACAGGATCTCTATGGCTACACCTTC.

The CDR3 sequence: CAWSAKDTFQETQYF. The CDR3 DNA is TGTGCCTGGAGTGCAAAGGACACCTTCCAAGAGACCCAGTACTTC. This sequence joins TRBV30 and TRBJ2-5; TRBD1 might be the D (5 bases). V lost 1 base to trimming and J lost 1 base, with 13 bases between them. CDR1 is GTSNPN and CDR2 is SVGIG in the germline V gene (reference sequence). The CDR3 totals 15 residues.

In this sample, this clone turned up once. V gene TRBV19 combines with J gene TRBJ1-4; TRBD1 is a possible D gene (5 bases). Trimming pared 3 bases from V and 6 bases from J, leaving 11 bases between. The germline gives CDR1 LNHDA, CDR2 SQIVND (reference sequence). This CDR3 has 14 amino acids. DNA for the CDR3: TGTGCCAGTAGTATGAGCAGGGCTGATGAAAAACTGTTTTTT. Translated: CASSMSRADEKLFF.

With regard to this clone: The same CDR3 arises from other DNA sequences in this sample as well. In nucleotides, the CDR3 is TGTGCCAGCAGTTACAGGGGTTATGGCTACACCTTC. This encodes CASSYRGYGYTF. The V and J genes are TRBV6-5 and TRBJ1-2; possibly TRBD1 for D (5 bases). This CDR3 contains 12 residues. The ends were cut back, 2 bases at V and 5 bases at J, with 6 bases in the middle. Germline-derived CDR1 and CDR2 are MNHEY and SVGAGI.

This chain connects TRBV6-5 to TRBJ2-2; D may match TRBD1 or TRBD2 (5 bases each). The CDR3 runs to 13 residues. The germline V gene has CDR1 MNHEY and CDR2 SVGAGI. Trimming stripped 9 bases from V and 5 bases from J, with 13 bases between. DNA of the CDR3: TGTGCCAGTGGGACGGACTTTACCGGGGAGCTGTTTTTT. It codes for CASGTDFTGELFF.

The CDR3 sequence: CASSYTNGQGTPLHF. The CDR3 DNA reads TGTGCCAGCAGCTATACAAACGGGCAGGGGACACCCCTCCACTTT. V and J are TRBV7-2 and TRBJ1-6, with D maybe TRBD1 (6 bases). V lost 4 bases to trimming and J lost 11 bases, with 18 bases between them. The CDR3 runs 15 residues. Germline assignment: CDR1 SGHTA and CDR2 FQGNSA.

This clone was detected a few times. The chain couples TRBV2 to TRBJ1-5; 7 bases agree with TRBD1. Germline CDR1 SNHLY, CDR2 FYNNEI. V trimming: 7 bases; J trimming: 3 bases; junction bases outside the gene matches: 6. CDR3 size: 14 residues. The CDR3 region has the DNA TGTGCCAGCACGACAGGGAGGGTCAATCAGCCCCAGCATTTT. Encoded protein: CASTTGRVNQPQHF.